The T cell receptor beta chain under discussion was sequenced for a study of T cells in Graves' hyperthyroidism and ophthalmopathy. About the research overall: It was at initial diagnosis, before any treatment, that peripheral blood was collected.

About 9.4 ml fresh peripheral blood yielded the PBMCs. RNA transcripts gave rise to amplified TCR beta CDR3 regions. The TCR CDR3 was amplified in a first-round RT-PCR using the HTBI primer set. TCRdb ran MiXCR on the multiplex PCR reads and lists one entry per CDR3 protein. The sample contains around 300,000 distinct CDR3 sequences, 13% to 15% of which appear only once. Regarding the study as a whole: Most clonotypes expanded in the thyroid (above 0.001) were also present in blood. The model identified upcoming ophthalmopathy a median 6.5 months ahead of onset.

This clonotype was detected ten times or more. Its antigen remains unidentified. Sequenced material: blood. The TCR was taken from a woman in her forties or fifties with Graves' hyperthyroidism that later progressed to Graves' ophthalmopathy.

CDR3 loop: CASSQLAEGSYNEQFF. CDR3 DNA sequence: TGTGCCAGCAGCCAGCTAGCGGAGGGATCCTACAATGAGCAGTTCTTC. The chain joins TRBV3-1 to TRBJ2-1; 7 bases fit TRBD2. J lost 1 base, V lost 3 bases, and 6 bases had no gene match. The germline CDR1 and CDR2 sequences are LGHDT and YNNKEL (reference sequence). The CDR3 totals 16 residues.